This T cell receptor beta chain was recovered during a study of blood T cell repertoires in COVID-19. TCRdb keeps only in-frame clones here, not all; method: immunoSEQ multiplex PCR. The sample holds hundreds of thousands of clones, 70% to 90% seen once. The CDR3 loop spans 17 amino acids. The ends were cut back, 5 bases at V and 0 bases at J, with 18 bases in the middle. The germline V gene encodes CDR1 SEHNR and CDR2 FQNEAQ (reference sequence). The genes are TRBV7-9 and TRBJ2-3; maybe TRBD2 (5 bases). Sequencing input: peripheral blood. The TCR originated in a man between 18 and 35 years old with active or convalescent COVID-19. The CDR3 loop is CASSPRTGIHSTDTQYF. The CDR3 nucleotides are TGTGCCAGCAGCCCACGGACTGGAATACATAGCACAGATACGCAGTATTTT.